The present entry profiles one T cell receptor beta chain with its context. What it recognizes is unknown. The record originates from a study of cytomegalovirus exposure and HLA in healthy donors. The study's findings and limits: With high specificity and sensitivity, the classifier reportedly diagnosed cytomegalovirus status. Some public TCRs appeared in many individuals, while most sequences were rare. One later analysis, an examination of the 120 validation repertoires, found that first-cohort TCR clusters tended to co-occur in them.

V was pared by 8 bases and J by 9 bases, with 14 bases between. Germline assignment: CDR1 SGHAT and CDR2 FQNNGV. The CDR3 runs 12 residues. Clones were sequenced by immunoSEQ multiplex PCR, and TCRdb holds only the in-frame ones, with some missing. In the table there are 350,000 or so clones, 86% of which are singletons. The donors formed part of the roughly 110-subject validation cohort, distinct from the roughly 700-subject first cohort. The sequence was obtained from a woman aged 18-30 years in good health and CMV-seronegative. The rearrangement links TRBV11-2 to TRBJ2-1, with unresolved D. The sample comprised PBMCs. CDR3 sequence reads: CASYQPSGEQFF. CDR3 sequence (DNA): TGTGCCAGCTATCAGCCTAGTGGTGAGCAGTTCTTC.